What follows is one T cell receptor (beta chain) and its context. The antigen remains undetermined. This entry belongs to a study of T cell responses to AZD1222 COVID-19 vaccine. Broader study findings: Just a handful of people given AZD1222 tested seropositive at baseline. It should be noted that donors were predominantly white British and more often female, and clonal diversity was possibly underestimated. Nearly half of unique spike-specific TCRs reportedly avoided B.1.351 and B.1.1.7 mutated regions.

The CDR3 has 13 residues. V lost 4 bases, J lost 3 bases, and 9 bases lay in between. The data were produced by immunoSEQ multiplex PCR, yet TCRdb's version contains in-frame clones alone and is incomplete. The data contain about 100,000 clones, 88% of them singletons. The TCR was taken from an adult in good health. This chain joins TRBV12-3 or TRBV12-4 and TRBJ1-1, with D possibly TRBD1 on 5 matching bases. Material: peripheral blood, obtained on day 0 of AZD1222 vaccination. CDR3 nucleotides: TGTGCCAGCAGTTGGGACCAAGACACTGAAGCTTTCTTT. Translation gives CASSWDQDTEAFF.